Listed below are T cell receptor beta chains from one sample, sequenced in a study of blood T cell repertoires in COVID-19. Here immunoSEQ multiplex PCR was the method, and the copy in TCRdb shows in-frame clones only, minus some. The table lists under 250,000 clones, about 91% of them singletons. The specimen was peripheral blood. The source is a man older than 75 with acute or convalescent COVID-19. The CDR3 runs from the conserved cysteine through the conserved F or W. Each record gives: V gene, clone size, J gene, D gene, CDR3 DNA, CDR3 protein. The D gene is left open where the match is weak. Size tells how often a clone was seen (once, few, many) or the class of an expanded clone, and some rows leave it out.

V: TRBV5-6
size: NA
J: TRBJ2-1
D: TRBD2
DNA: TGTGCCAGCAGGCCAGCGGGGGGACCTTTTAATGAGCAGTTCTTC
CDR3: CASRPAGGPFNEQFF

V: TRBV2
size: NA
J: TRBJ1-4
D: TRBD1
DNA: TGTGCCAGCAAGGGACAGGTTAATGAAAAACTGTTTTTT
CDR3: CASKGQVNEKLFF

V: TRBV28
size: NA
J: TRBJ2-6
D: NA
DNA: TGTGCCAGCAGTTCCAGGGGCTCTGGGGCCAACGTCCTGACTTTC
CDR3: CASSSRGSGANVLTF

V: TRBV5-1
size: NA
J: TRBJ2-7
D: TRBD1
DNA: TGCGCCAGCAGCTCGCCCGGGACAGGGGCCCACGAGCAGTACTTC
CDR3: CASSSPGTGAHEQYF

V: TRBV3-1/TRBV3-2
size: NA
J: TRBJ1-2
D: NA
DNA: TGTGCCAGCAGCCCTGTTGGGAGGGCGTCCTATGGCTACACCTTC
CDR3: CASSPVGRASYGYTF

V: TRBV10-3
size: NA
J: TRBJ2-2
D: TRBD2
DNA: TGTGCCATCAAACCGGGACTAGCGGATATCACCGGGGAGCTGTTTTTT
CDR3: CAIKPGLADITGELFF

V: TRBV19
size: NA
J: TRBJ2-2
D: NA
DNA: TGTGCCAGTAGTGTCCTTCCTGGACAGACAAACACCGGGGAGCTGTTTTTT
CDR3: CASSVLPGQTNTGELFF

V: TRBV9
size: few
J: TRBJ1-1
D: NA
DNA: TGTGCCAGCAGCGTAGCTACCGAGGGGGCTGAAGCTTTCTTT
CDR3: CASSVATEGAEAFF

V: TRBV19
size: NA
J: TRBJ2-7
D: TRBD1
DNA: TGTGCCAGTAGTATCCAGCAGGGGGCTTCCTACGAGCAGTACTTC
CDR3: CASSIQQGASYEQYF

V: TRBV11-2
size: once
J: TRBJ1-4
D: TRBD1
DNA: TGTGCCAGCAGCTCGGGACAGGGAGCAACTAATGAAAAACTGTTTTTT
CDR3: CASSSGQGATNEKLFF

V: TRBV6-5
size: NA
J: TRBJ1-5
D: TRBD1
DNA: TGTGCCAGCAGACAGGGGAATCAGCCCCAGCATTTT
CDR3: CASRQGNQPQHF

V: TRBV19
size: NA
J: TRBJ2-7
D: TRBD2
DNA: TGTGCCAGTAGTGAACTAGCGGGGAGCTCCTACGAGCAGTACTTC
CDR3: CASSELAGSSYEQYF

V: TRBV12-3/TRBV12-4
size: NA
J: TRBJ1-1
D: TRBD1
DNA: TGTGCCAGCAGTTCGACAGGGGAAGCTTTCTTT
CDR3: CASSSTGEAFF

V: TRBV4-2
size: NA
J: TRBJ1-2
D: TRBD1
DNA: TGTGCCAGCAGCCGGGACAGGGGTAGATATAACTATGGCTACACCTTC
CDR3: CASSRDRGRYNYGYTF

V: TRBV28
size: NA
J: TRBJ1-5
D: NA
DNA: TGTGCCAGCAGTCGGGACACCCTTAGCAATCAGCCCCAGCATTTT
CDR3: CASSRDTLSNQPQHF

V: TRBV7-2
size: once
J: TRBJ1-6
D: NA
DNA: TGTGCCTCTAACGCGGGGGGCCGTAATTCACCCCTCCACTTT
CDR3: CASNAGGRNSPLHF

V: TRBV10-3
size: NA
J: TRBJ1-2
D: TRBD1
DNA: TGTGCCATCAGTCCTCGAGGGCAGGGGGACTATGGCTACACCTTC
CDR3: CAISPRGQGDYGYTF

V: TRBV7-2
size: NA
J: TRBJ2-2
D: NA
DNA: TGTGCCAGCACTCTGATTGGGGGCCCGAACACCGGGGAGCTGTTTTTT
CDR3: CASTLIGGPNTGELFF

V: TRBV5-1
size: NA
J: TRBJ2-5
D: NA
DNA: TGCGCCAGCAGCCTCCCTGCGGGGATCGGGGCTAAGGAGACCCAGTACTTC
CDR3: CASSLPAGIGAKETQYF

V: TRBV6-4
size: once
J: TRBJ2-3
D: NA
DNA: TGTGCCAGCAGGGTCACAGATAGCACAGATACGCAGTATTTT
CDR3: CASRVTDSTDTQYF

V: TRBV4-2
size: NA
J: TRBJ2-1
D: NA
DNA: TGTGCCAGCAGCCTCAAATCGGACTTTAAGGAGCAGTTCTTC
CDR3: CASSLKSDFKEQFF

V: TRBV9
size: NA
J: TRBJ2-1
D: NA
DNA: TGTGCCAGCAGCGTAGGCCCCAGGCCTAATGAGCAGTTCTTC
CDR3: CASSVGPRPNEQFF